This TCR beta chain was retrieved from a study of blood T cell repertoires in COVID-19. Looking at the study overall: COVID-19 samples collected from the United States, Italy and Spain covered acute and convalescent phases. Sources were T cells, B-cell-depleted T cells, or PBMCs; the material itself was cDNA or gDNA.

The CDR3 loop spans 14 amino acids. Germline V gene lookup returns CDR1 SGHRS and CDR2 YFSETQ. V was shortened by 0 bases and J by 1 base, with 6 bases between the two germline ends. In regard to this clone: Other DNA sequences within the sample encode an identical CDR3.

In the authors' methods: Estimated nucleated cell counts came from reference gene primer amplification. The table came from immunoSEQ multiplex PCR; TCRdb's copy has only in-frame clones and leaves some out. V and J calls and clone size are those listed in that table; D and trimming were worked out from the DNA. The sample lists a few hundred thousand clones, approximately 89% occurring once. The sequence was obtained from a man aged 35 to 55 who had recovered from COVID-19. Source material: peripheral blood. The V call is TRBV5-1, the J call TRBJ2-3; possibly TRBD2 for D (5 bases). This CDR3 is CASSLAGGTDTQYF. The CDR3 DNA follows: TGCGCCAGCAGCTTGGCCGGGGGCACAGATACGCAGTATTTT. The variable domain in full, completed from reference TRBV5-1 and TRBJ2-3, reads KAGVTQTPRYLIKTRGQQVTLSCSPISGHRSVSWYQQTPGQGLQFLFEYFSETQRNKGNFPGRFSGRQFSNSRSEMNVSTLELGDSALYLCASSLAGGTDTQYFGPGTRLTVL.